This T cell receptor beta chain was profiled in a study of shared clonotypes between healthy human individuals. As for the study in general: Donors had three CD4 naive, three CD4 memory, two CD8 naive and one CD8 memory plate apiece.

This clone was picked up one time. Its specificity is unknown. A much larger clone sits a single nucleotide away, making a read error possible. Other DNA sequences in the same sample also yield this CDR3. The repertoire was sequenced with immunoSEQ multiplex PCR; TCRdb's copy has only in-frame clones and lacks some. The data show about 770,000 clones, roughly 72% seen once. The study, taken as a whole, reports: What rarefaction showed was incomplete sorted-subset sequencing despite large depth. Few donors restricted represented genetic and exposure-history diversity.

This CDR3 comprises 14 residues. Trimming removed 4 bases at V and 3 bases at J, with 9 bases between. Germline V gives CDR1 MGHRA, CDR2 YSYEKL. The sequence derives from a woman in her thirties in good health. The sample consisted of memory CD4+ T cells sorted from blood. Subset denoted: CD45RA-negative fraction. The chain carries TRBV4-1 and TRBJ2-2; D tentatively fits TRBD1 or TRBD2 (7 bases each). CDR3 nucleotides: TGCGCCAGCAGCCCAGGGGGGGACACCGGGGAGCTGTTTTTT. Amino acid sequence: CASSPGGDTGELFF.